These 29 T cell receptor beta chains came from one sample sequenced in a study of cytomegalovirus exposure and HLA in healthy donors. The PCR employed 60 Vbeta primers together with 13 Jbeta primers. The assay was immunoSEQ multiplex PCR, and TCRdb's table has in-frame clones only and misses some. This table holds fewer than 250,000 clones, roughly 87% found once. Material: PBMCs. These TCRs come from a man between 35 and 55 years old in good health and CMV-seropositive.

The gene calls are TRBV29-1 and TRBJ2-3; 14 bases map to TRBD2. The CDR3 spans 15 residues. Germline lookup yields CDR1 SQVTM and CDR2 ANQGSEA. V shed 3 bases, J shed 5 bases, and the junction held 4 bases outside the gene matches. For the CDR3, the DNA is TGCAGCGTTGAGGCGGGGACTAGCGGGAGAGATACGCAGTATTTT. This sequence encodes CSVEAGTSGRDTQYF.

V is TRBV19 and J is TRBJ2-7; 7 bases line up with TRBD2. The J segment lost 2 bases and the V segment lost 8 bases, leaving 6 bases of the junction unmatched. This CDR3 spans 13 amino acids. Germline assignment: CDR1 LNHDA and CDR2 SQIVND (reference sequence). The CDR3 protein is CASGPSGTYEQYF. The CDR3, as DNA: TGTGCCAGTGGGCCTAGCGGAACCTACGAGCAGTACTTC.

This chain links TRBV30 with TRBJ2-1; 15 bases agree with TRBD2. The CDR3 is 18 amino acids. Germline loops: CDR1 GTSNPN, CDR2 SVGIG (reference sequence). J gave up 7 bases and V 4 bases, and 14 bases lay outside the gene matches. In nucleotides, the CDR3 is TGTGCCTGGATGGGACTAGCGGGAGGTAAACTGGGGGAGAATGAGCAGTTCTTC. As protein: CAWMGLAGGKLGENEQFF. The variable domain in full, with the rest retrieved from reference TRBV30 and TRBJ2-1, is SQTIHQWPATLVQPVGSPLSLECTVEGTSNPNLYWYRQAAGRGLQLLFYSVGIGQISSEVPQNLSASRPQDRQFILSSKKLLLSDSGFYLCAWMGLAGGKLGENEQFFGPGTRLTVL.

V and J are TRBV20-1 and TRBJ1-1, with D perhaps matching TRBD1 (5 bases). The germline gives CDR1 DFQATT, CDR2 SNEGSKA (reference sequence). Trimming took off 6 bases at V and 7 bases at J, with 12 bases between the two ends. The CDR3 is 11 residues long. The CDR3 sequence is CSASGLREAFF. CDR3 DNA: TGCAGTGCGTCGGGACTTCGTGAAGCTTTCTTT.

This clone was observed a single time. CDR3 residues: CATSRPSGVGRGYEQYF. As DNA, the CDR3 is TGTGCCACCAGCCGACCCTCGGGGGTCGGCCGCGGCTACGAGCAGTACTTC. V and J are TRBV15 and TRBJ2-7; possibly TRBD2 for D (6 bases). This CDR3 is 17 amino acids long. Germline CDR1 LNHNV, CDR2 YYDKDF (reference sequence). Trimming took 5 bases from V and 3 from J, leaving 23 bases between them.

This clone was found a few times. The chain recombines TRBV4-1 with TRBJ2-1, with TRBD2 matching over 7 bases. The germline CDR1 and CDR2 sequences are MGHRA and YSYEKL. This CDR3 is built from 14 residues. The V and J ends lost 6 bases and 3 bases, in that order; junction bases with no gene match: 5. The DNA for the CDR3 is TGCGCCAGCAGAAGAACTAGCGACTACAATGAGCAGTTCTTC. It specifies CASRRTSDYNEQFF.

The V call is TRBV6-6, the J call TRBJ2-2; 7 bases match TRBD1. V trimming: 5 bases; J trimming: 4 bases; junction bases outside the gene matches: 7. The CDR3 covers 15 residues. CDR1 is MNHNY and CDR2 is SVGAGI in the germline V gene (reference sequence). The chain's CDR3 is CASSNPAGGTGELFF. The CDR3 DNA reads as TGTGCCAGCAGTAACCCTGCAGGGGGCACCGGGGAGCTGTTTTTT.

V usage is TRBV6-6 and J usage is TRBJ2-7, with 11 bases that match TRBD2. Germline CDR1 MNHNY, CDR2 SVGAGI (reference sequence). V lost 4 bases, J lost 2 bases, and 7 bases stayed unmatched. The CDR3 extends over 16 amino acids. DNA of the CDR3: TGTGCCAGCAGTTCACCGGGACTAGCGGAAACCTACGAGCAGTACTTC. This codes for CASSSPGLAETYEQYF.

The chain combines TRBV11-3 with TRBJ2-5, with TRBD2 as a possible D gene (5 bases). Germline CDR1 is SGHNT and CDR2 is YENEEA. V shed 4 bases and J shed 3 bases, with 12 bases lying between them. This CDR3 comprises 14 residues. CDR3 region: CASSSGGSEETQYF. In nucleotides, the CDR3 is TGTGCCAGCAGCTCCGGCGGTAGCGAAGAGACCCAGTACTTC.

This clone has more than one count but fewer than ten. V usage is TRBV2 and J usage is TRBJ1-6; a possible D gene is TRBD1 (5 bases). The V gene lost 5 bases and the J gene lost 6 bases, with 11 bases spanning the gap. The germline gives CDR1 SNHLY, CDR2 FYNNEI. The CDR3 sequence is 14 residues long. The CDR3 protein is CASSSTGINSPLHF. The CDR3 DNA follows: TGTGCCAGCAGTTCAACAGGAATTAATTCACCCCTCCACTTT. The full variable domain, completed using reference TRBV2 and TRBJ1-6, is EPEVTQTPSHQVTQMGQEVILRCVPISNHLYFYWYRQILGQKVEFLVSFYNNEISEKSEIFDDQFSVERPDGSNFTLKIRSTKLEDSAMYFCASSSTGINSPLHFGNGTRLTVT.

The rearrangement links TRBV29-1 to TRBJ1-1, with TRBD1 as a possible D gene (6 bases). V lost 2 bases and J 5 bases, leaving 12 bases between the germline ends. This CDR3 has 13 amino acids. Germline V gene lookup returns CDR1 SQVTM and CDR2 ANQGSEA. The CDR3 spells CSVEQGRGTEAFF. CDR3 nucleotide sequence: TGCAGCGTTGAACAGGGGCGAGGGACTGAAGCTTTCTTT.

This chain's CDR3 is CASSSGLARSYEQYV. In DNA form, the CDR3 reads TGTGCCAGCAGTTCCGGACTAGCGAGGTCCTACGAGCAGTACGTC. The genes are TRBV6-1 and TRBJ2-7, with 9 bases identical to TRBD2. V trimming: 5 bases; J trimming: 1 base; junction bases outside the gene matches: 6. The germline CDR1 and CDR2 sequences are MNHNS and SASEGT. The CDR3 covers 15 residues.

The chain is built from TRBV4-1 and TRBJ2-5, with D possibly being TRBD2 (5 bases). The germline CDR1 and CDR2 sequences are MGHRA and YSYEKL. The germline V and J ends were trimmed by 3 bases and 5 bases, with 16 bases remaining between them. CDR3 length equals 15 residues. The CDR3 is CASSHSERGWETQYF. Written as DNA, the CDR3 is TGCGCCAGCAGCCACTCGGAGCGAGGGTGGGAGACCCAGTACTTC.

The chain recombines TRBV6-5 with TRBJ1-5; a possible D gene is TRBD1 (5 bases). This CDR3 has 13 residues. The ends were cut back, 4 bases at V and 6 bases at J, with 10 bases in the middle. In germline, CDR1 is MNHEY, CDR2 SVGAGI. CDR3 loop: CASSFREGQPQHF. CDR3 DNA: TGTGCCAGCAGTTTCAGGGAAGGTCAGCCCCAGCATTTT.

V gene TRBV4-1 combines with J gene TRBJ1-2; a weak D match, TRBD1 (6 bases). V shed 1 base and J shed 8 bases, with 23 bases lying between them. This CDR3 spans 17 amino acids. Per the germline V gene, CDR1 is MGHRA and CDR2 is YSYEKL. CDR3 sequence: CASSQVVRYAGAVGYTF. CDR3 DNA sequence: TGCGCCAGCAGCCAAGTTGTCCGCTACGCAGGGGCTGTAGGCTACACCTTC.

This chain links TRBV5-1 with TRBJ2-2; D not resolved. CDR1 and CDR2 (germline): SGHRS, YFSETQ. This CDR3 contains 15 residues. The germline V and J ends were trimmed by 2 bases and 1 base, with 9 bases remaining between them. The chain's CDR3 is CASSFASWNTGELFF. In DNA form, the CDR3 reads TGCGCCAGCAGCTTCGCAAGCTGGAACACCGGGGAGCTGTTTTTT.

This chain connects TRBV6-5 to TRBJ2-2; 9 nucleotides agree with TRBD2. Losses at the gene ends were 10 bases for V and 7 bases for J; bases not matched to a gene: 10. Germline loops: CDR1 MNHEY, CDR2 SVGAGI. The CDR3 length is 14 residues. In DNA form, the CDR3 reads TGTGCCACCTTAATAGCGGGAGCAATCGGGGAGCTGTTTTTT. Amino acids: CATLIAGAIGELFF.

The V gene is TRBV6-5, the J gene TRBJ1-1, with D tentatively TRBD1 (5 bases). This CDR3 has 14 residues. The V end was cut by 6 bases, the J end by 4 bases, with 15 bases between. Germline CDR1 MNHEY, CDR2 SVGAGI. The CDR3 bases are TGTGCCAGCAGGACCCCGGACAAGGTCACTGAAGCTTTCTTT. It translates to CASRTPDKVTEAFF.

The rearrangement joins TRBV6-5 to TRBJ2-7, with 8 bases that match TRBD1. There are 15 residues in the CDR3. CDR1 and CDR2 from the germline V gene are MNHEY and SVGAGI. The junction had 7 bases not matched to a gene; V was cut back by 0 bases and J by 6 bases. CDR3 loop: CASSYSNRGNSEQYF. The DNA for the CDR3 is TGTGCCAGCAGTTACTCGAACAGGGGGAATTCCGAGCAGTACTTC.

The CDR3 spells CASRPHTSNTGELFF. The CDR3, as DNA: TGTGCCAGCAGGCCCCACACTAGTAACACCGGGGAGCTGTTTTTT. V is TRBV7-9 and J is TRBJ2-2, with D possibly being TRBD2 (5 bases). Germline V gene lookup returns CDR1 SEHNR and CDR2 FQNEAQ (reference sequence). The CDR3 is 15 amino acids. The ends were cut back, 6 bases at V and 2 bases at J, with 13 bases in the middle.

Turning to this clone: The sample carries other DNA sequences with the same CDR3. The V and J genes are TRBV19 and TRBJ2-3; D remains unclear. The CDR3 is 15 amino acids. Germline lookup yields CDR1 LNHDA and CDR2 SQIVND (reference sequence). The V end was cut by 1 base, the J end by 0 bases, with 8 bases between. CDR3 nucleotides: TGTGCCAGTAGTATAGGTGGCGGCAGCACAGATACGCAGTATTTT. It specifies CASSIGGGSTDTQYF.

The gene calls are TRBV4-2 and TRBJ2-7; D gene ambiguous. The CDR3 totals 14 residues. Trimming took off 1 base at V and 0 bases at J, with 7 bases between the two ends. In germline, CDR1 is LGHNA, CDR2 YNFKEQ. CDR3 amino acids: CASSQGRYSYEQYF. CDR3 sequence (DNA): TGTGCCAGCAGCCAAGGGCGGTACTCCTACGAGCAGTACTTC.

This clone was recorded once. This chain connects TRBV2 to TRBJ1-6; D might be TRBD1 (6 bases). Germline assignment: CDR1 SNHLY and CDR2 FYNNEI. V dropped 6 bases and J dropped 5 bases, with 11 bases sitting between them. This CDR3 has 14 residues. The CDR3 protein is CASRPQGNNSPLHF. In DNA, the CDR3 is TGTGCCAGCAGGCCCCAGGGGAATAATTCACCCCTCCACTTT.

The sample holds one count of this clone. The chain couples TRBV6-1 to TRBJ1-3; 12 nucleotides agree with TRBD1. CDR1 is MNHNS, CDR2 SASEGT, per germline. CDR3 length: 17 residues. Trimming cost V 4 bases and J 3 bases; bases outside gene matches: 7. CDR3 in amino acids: CASSVTGTGGFGNTIYF. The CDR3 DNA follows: TGTGCCAGCAGTGTGACCGGGACAGGGGGCTTTGGAAACACCATATATTTT.

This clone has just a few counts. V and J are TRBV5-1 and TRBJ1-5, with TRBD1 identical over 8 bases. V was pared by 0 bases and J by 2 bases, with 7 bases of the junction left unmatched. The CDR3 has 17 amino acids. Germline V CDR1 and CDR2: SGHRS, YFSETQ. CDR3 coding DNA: TGCGCCAGCAGCTTGGTACCAGGGGGCGCCGGCAATCAGCCCCAGCATTTT. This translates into CASSLVPGGAGNQPQHF.

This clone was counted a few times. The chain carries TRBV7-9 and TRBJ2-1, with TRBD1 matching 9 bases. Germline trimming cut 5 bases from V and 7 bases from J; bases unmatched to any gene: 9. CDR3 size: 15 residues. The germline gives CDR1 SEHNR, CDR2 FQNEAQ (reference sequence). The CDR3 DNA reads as TGTGCCAGCAGCGCACCCGGGACAGGGAAGAATGAGCAGTTCTTC. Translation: CASSAPGTGKNEQFF. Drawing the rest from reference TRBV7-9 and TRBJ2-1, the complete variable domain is DTGVSQNPRHKITKRGQNVTFRCDPISEHNRLYWYRQTLGQGPEFLTYFQNEAQLEKSRLLSDRFSAERPKGSFSTLEIQRTEQGDSAMYLCASSAPGTGKNEQFFGPGTRLTVL.

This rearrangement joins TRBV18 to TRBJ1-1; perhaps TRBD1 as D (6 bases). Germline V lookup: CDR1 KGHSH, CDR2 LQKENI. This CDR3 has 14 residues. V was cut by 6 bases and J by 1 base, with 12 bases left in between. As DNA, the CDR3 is TGTGCCAGCTCGCGGACAGATAAGAACACTGAAGCTTTCTTT. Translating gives CASSRTDKNTEAFF.

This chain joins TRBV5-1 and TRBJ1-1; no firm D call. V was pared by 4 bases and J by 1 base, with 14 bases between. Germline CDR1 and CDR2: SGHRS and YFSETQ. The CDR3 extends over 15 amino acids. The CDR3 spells CASSISPQPNTEAFF. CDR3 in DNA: TGCGCCAGCAGCATTAGTCCACAGCCGAACACTGAAGCTTTCTTT.

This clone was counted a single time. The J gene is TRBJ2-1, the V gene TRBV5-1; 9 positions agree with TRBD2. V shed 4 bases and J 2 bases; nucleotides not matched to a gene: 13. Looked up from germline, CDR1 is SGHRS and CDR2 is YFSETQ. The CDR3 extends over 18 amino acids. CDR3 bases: TGCGCCAGCAGCAACATTATGACTAGCGGTACGACCTACAATGAGCAGTTCTTC. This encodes CASSNIMTSGTTYNEQFF.